The 26 T cell receptor beta chains listed next were all sequenced from one sample in a study of blood T cells in healthy people across ages. With a J-beta primer mix and a sample-barcoded 5' primer, a second PCR ran about 6 to 11 cycles. One entry per CDR3 protein results from TCRdb running MiXCR on the 5' RACE reads. The sample lists about 590,000 distinct CDR3 sequences, approximately 30% occurring once. The sequencing sample was made of blood. These receptors originate from an elderly woman in good health.

This clonotype came up a few times. This chain uses TRBV20-1 with TRBJ2-5; D uncertain. CDR1 and CDR2 from the germline V gene are DFQATT and SNEGSKA (reference sequence). Trimming left V 5 bases short and J 11 bases short, with 15 bases between. The CDR3 length is 11 residues. Written as DNA, the CDR3 is TGCAGTGCTCAGAGCTCGGGTGAGCAGTACTTC. Translation gives CSAQSSGEQYF.

CDR3 sequence: CSACDNEQFF. The CDR3 DNA follows: TGCAGTGCTTGCGACAATGAGCAGTTCTTC. The chain couples TRBV20-1 to TRBJ2-1, with unresolved D. The CDR3 has 10 residues. Trimming pared 5 bases from V and 5 bases from J, leaving 4 bases between. CDR1 is DFQATT and CDR2 is SNEGSKA in the germline V gene (reference sequence).

The J gene is TRBJ2-3, the V gene TRBV2; D perhaps matches TRBD1 (6 bases). Germline CDR1 SNHLY, CDR2 FYNNEI. CDR3 length: 15 amino acids. Trimming took off 3 bases at V and 5 bases at J, with 15 bases between the two ends. The CDR3 bases are TGTGCCAGCAGTGACCCAGGGGTCCGGCTAGATACGCAGTATTTT. This encodes CASSDPGVRLDTQYF.

The rearrangement uses TRBV7-2 and TRBJ1-1, with D unresolved. Looked up from germline, CDR1 is SGHTA and CDR2 is FQGNSA. The ends were cut back, 7 bases at V and 0 bases at J, with 21 bases in the middle. This CDR3 comprises 17 residues. The CDR3 DNA follows: TGTGCCAGCACCCCTGGGAGGGCAGCCGGGATGAACACTGAAGCTTTCTTT. Translation: CASTPGRAAGMNTEAFF.

The CDR3 here is CSARGGNSPLASNYGYTF. For the CDR3, the DNA is TGCAGTGCTAGAGGAGGTAACAGCCCGCTGGCTTCGAACTATGGCTACACCTTC. The J gene is TRBJ1-2, the V gene TRBV20-1, with D uncertain. CDR3 length: 18 amino acids. V was pared by 1 base and J by 2 bases, with 23 bases between. The germline CDR1 and CDR2 sequences are DFQATT and SNEGSKA (reference sequence).

This rearrangement joins TRBV19 to TRBJ1-1; D is unresolved. The CDR3 runs 14 residues. CDR1 LNHDA and CDR2 SQIVND come from the germline V gene (reference sequence). V shed 0 bases and J shed 10 bases, with 15 bases lying between them. The CDR3 spells CASSIDGTRMAAFF. In nucleotides, the CDR3 is TGTGCCAGTAGTATAGACGGCACGAGGATGGCAGCTTTCTTT.

With respect to this clonotype: One junction end disagrees with the germline gene, perhaps due to a read error. The chain has TRBV7-2 and TRBJ1-4; D call uncertain. Germline V lookup: CDR1 SGHTA, CDR2 FQGNSA. The CDR3 is 14 residues long. The CDR3 loop is CASSSLVANEKRFF. CDR3 nucleotides: TGTGCCAGCAGTTCCCTGGTGGCTAATGAAAAACGGTTTTTT. Full variable domain (remainder filled in from reference TRBV7-2 and TRBJ1-4): GAGVSQSPSNKVTEKGKDVELRCDPISGHTALYWYRQSLGQGLEFLIYFQGNSAPDKSGLPSDRFSAERTGGSVSTLTIQRTQQEDSAVYLCASSSLVANEKRFFGSGTQLSVL.

Many counts were recorded for this clonotype. The chain uses TRBV7-6 and TRBJ2-1; 9 nucleotides match TRBD1. The germline V gene encodes CDR1 SGHVS and CDR2 FNYEAQ. J gave up 6 bases and V 5 bases, and 5 bases lay outside the gene matches. The CDR3 consists of 14 residues. Here the CDR3 DNA reads TGTGCCAGCAGCGTACAGGGGGCAGTCAATGAGCAGTTCTTC. It yields the protein CASSVQGAVNEQFF.

The J gene is TRBJ2-2, the V gene TRBV6-1, with D maybe TRBD1 (6 bases). This CDR3 spans 17 amino acids. Germline V gene lookup returns CDR1 MNHNS and CDR2 SASEGT. V lost 2 bases to trimming and J lost 5 bases, with 18 bases between them. CDR3 DNA sequence: TGTGCCAGCAGTGAATTTTCGAGCAGGGGCCCGACCGGGGAGCTGTTTTTT. It yields the protein CASSEFSSRGPTGELFF.

This clonotype has at least ten counts. The gene calls are TRBV20-1 and TRBJ1-5; D not resolved. Trimming removed 0 bases from V and 7 bases from J, with 7 bases in between. Germline assignment: CDR1 DFQATT and CDR2 SNEGSKA (reference sequence). CDR3 length: 12 amino acids. This CDR3 is CSAREGRQPQHF. The CDR3 DNA is TGCAGTGCTAGAGAGGGGAGGCAGCCCCAGCATTTT.

There are many counts of this clonotype. The chain couples TRBV14 to TRBJ2-1; 9 bases match TRBD2. The CDR3 contains 14 residues. CDR1 is SGHDN and CDR2 is FVKESK in the germline V gene. V lost 3 bases to trimming and J lost 6 bases; unmatched junction nucleotides: 3. This CDR3 is CASSHGTSFNEQFF. The CDR3 DNA follows: TGTGCCAGCAGCCATGGGACTAGCTTCAATGAGCAGTTCTTC.

In its sample, this clonotype was seen a few times. The chain joins TRBV5-5 to TRBJ1-1; TRBD1 agrees at 9 bases. CDR1 SGHKS and CDR2 YYEKEE come from the germline V gene (reference sequence). This CDR3 spans 19 amino acids. The V and J ends lost 3 bases and 1 base, in that order; junction bases with no gene match: 16. Here the CDR3 reads CASSSKGTGTVRGNTEAFF. Here the CDR3 DNA reads TGTGCCAGCAGCTCAAAAGGGACAGGGACCGTACGCGGGAACACTGAAGCTTTCTTT.

V usage is TRBV5-1 and J usage is TRBJ2-5; 8 bases line up with TRBD2. Germline V gene lookup returns CDR1 SGHRS and CDR2 YFSETQ. The CDR3 is 14 residues long. V lost 0 bases and J lost 7; bases outside the gene matches: 5. CDR3 protein: CASSLAGGRGTQYF. The DNA of the CDR3 is TGCGCCAGCAGCTTGGCGGGGGGGCGAGGGACCCAGTACTTC.

This chain links TRBV6-1 with TRBJ1-5; maybe TRBD1 (6 bases). The germline V gene has CDR1 MNHNS and CDR2 SASEGT. The CDR3 has 15 amino acids. V was clipped by 6 bases and J by 0 bases, with 12 bases between them. CDR3 DNA: TGTGCCAGCAGCTATACAGGGTATAGCAATCAGCCCCAGCATTTT. As protein: CASSYTGYSNQPQHF.

This clonotype was counted many times. The V gene is TRBV6-8, the J gene TRBJ1-1; TRBD1 might be the D (6 bases). The V end was cut by 0 bases, the J end by 3 bases, with 11 bases between. The length of the CDR3 is 15 residues. Germline values: CDR1 MNHGY, CDR2 SAAAGT. The CDR3 bases are TGTGCCAGCAGTTACTCGAACAGGGACGACACTGAAGCTTTCTTT. Its translation is CASSYSNRDDTEAFF.

This clonotype was counted ten times or more. This chain links TRBV7-2 with TRBJ2-1, with TRBD2 as a possible D gene (5 bases). Germline V gene lookup returns CDR1 SGHTA and CDR2 FQGNSA. With 5 bases removed from V and 7 bases from J, the gap between germline ends came to 9 bases. The CDR3 runs to 12 residues. CDR3: CASSQPGNEQFF. CDR3 DNA sequence: TGTGCCAGCAGCCAGCCGGGGAATGAGCAGTTCTTC.

For this clonotype: A read error may be the cause here, since a much bigger clone is one base away. The chain carries TRBV2 and TRBJ2-7; no clear D. The CDR3 totals 13 residues. Looked up from germline, CDR1 is SNHLY and CDR2 is FYNNEI. V dropped 6 bases and J dropped 3 bases, with 12 bases sitting between them. CDR3 loop: CASRENIIYEQYF. The CDR3 bases are TGTGCCAGCAGGGAGAACATTATCTACGAGCAGTACTTC.

For this clonotype: This sequence may be a read error, since a much larger clone differs from it by one base. V is TRBV9 and J is TRBJ2-4; D might be TRBD2 (7 bases). The DNA end is more similar to TRBJ2-7, so the J call may be wrong. The CDR3 has 16 amino acids. Germline assignment: CDR1 SGDLS and CDR2 YYNGEE. CDR3 sequence reads: CASSVSDGGHQDEQYF. CDR3 nucleotides: TGTGCCAGCAGCGTATCCGACGGGGGGCATCAGGACGAGCAGTACTTC.

This clonotype has a count of ten or more. The chain recombines TRBV10-3 with TRBJ2-6; D is perhaps TRBD1 (5 bases). The CDR3 spans 14 residues. Trimming pared 7 bases from V and 4 bases from J, leaving 11 bases between. Germline V gene lookup returns CDR1 ENHRY and CDR2 SYGVKD. The CDR3 DNA follows: TGTGCCATCACGAAGGGGCCCGGGGCCAACGTCCTGACTTTC. Translating gives CAITKGPGANVLTF.

This chain joins TRBV5-1 and TRBJ1-2, with D perhaps matching TRBD1 (6 bases). The CDR3 is made up of 12 amino acids. Germline values: CDR1 SGHRS, CDR2 YFSETQ. Trimming shortened V by 4 bases and J by 12 bases, and 16 bases separated the two germline ends. The CDR3 spells CASSADGGGHTF. In DNA, the CDR3 is TGCGCCAGCAGCGCGGATGGGGGGGGCCACACCTTC.

The V and J genes are TRBV29-1 and TRBJ2-5; TRBD1 matches 9 bases. This CDR3 is 15 amino acids long. Germline V CDR1 and CDR2: SQVTM, ANQGSEA. Trimming removed 1 base from V and 2 bases from J; junction bases left unmatched: 5. The CDR3 DNA is TGCAGCGTTGAAGGGGGGACAGGGCAGCAAGAGACCCAGTACTTC. Encoded protein: CSVEGGTGQQETQYF.

The chain links TRBV5-1 to TRBJ1-2, with TRBD1 matching over 7 bases. The CDR3 has 12 amino acids. The germline V gene has CDR1 SGHRS and CDR2 YFSETQ. J was trimmed by 8 bases and V by 4 bases; bases with no gene match: 5. CDR3 bases: TGCGCCAGCAGCGTGACAGGGAAAGGCTACACCTTC. Its protein is CASSVTGKGYTF.

This clonotype was found a few times. A single base separates this from a much larger clone, so it may be a read error. This chain uses TRBV5-1 with TRBJ2-5; 13 nucleotides align to TRBD2. Trimming took 0 bases from V and 11 from J; bases not matched to a gene: 13. CDR1 and CDR2 (germline): SGHRS, YFSETQ. The CDR3 runs to 17 residues. The CDR3 is CASSLAGGLAGNNEQYF. CDR3 in DNA: TGCGCCAGCAGCTTGGCCGGGGGACTAGCGGGGAACAATGAGCAGTACTTC.

The rearrangement links TRBV20-1 to TRBJ1-1; D is uncertain. This CDR3 spans 16 amino acids. CDR1 and CDR2 (germline): DFQATT, SNEGSKA (reference sequence). V lost 0 bases, J lost 0 bases, and 14 bases lay in between. The DNA for the CDR3 is TGCAGTGCTAGAGATCTAATGAGACCCATGAACACTGAAGCTTTCTTT. This encodes CSARDLMRPMNTEAFF.

This clonotype was recorded at least ten times. This rearrangement joins TRBV6-6 to TRBJ2-1, with D possibly being TRBD1 (5 bases). The CDR3 has 16 residues. V lost 3 bases and J lost 2, with 14 bases in between. CDR1 is MNHNY and CDR2 is SVGAGI in the germline V gene (reference sequence). The CDR3, as DNA: TGTGCCAGCAGTTATTCAACAGGAGTCGCCTACAATGAGCAGTTCTTC. Encoded protein: CASSYSTGVAYNEQFF.

In this sample, this clonotype turned up many times. The J gene is TRBJ2-7, the V gene TRBV5-1; 7 nucleotides align to TRBD1. Germline CDR1 reads SGHRS; CDR2 reads YFSETQ. Trimming at V came to 4 bases and at J to 0 bases, leaving 4 bases not matched to a gene. There are 14 residues in the CDR3. CDR3: CASSRGTVSYEQYF. The CDR3 DNA reads as TGCGCCAGCAGCAGGGGGACAGTCTCCTACGAGCAGTACTTC.